The rows below give T cell receptor beta chains drawn from one sample of a study of blood T cells in healthy people across ages. TCRdb re-derived calls from the 5' RACE reads in MiXCR, one entry per CDR3 protein. The data show roughly 800,000 distinct CDR3 sequences, with under 40% seen just once and 10% to 15% held by the top ten. The sequencing sample was made of blood. These TCRs come from a young man in good health. Both conserved end residues are part of each CDR3. The order of the fields is J gene, D gene, V gene, clone size, CDR3 protein, CDR3 DNA. A D gene is named only where the DNA matches it firmly. Clone size is not always given. Where it is, it says once, few, many or a class for expanded clones.

TRBJ2-7,.,TRBV6-6,.,CASIQHGGDEQYF,TGTGCCAGCATCCAACACGGTGGGGACGAGCAGTACTTC
TRBJ1-1,.,TRBV12-3/TRBV12-4,.,CASSFFQGNTEAFF,TGTGCCAGCAGTTTTTTTCAAGGAAACACTGAAGCTTTCTTT
TRBJ1-1,.,TRBV5-1,.,CASSPGQTFEAFF,TGCGCCAGCAGCCCGGGGCAGACCTTTGAAGCTTTCTTT
TRBJ2-2,.,TRBV20-1,.,CSATGGYTGELFF,TGCAGTGCTACAGGGGGGTACACCGGGGAGCTGTTTTTT
TRBJ1-2,.,TRBV25-1,.,CASSEYEEGHGYIF,TGTGCCAGCAGTGAATATGAGGAAGGGCATGGCTACATCTTC
TRBJ1-6,.,TRBV20-1,.,CSASGAAPNSPLHF,TGCAGTGCTAGTGGCGCCGCGCCTAATTCACCCCTCCACTTT
TRBJ2-3,.,TRBV7-6,.,CASSLVGGHLADTQYF,TGTGCCAGCAGCTTAGTTGGTGGACACCTCGCCGATACGCAGTATTTT
TRBJ2-7,TRBD1,TRBV4-3,.,CASSPALDRGPHEQYF,TGCGCCAGCAGCCCCGCGCTCGACAGGGGACCGCACGAGCAGTACTTC
TRBJ1-2,.,TRBV20-1,.,CSARVDGYTF,TGCAGTGCTAGAGTGGATGGCTACACCTTC
TRBJ2-7,TRBD1,TRBV5-5,.,CASSQPDRGNYNEQYF,TGTGCCAGCAGCCAACCGGACAGGGGGAACTACAATGAGCAGTACTTC
TRBJ1-3,TRBD1,TRBV7-9,.,CASSFGQGFSGNTIYF,TGTGCCAGCAGCTTTGGACAGGGATTCTCTGGAAACACCATATATTTT
TRBJ1-4,.,TRBV4-2,many,CASSPGQANEKLFF,TGTGCCAGCAGCCCCGGGCAGGCTAATGAAAAACTGTTTTTT
TRBJ2-1,TRBD2,TRBV7-3,.,CASSSRAGVLYNEQFF,TGTGCCAGCAGCTCCAGAGCGGGGGTCCTCTACAATGAGCAGTTCTTC
TRBJ1-2,TRBD1,TRBV10-3,.,CAISALKDRDMNNYGYTF,TGTGCCATCAGTGCCCTGAAGGACAGGGATATGAATAACTATGGCTACACCTTC
TRBJ2-2,.,TRBV7-2,.,CASSLVRTTGELFF,TGTGCCAGCAGCTTAGTACGGACCACCGGGGAGCTGTTTTTT
TRBJ1-5,.,TRBV5-1,few,CASSLVGGAGQPQHF,TGCGCCAGCAGCTTGGTCGGGGGCGCGGGTCAGCCCCAGCATTTT
TRBJ2-1,TRBD1,TRBV29-1,.,CSVDPARGPNEQFF,TGCAGCGTTGATCCGGCGAGGGGGCCGAATGAGCAGTTCTTC
TRBJ2-3,TRBD2,TRBV4-2,few,CASSQVQIAGILTDTQYF,TGTGCCAGCAGCCAAGTCCAGATAGCGGGGATCCTCACAGATACGCAGTATTTT
TRBJ2-5,.,TRBV25-1,.,CASSEWLARGETQYF,TGTGCCAGCAGTGAATGGCTAGCAAGGGGAGAGACCCAGTACTTC
TRBJ1-2,TRBD1,TRBV13,many,CASSFNRGSYGYTF,TGTGCCAGCAGCTTCAACAGGGGTTCCTATGGCTACACCTTC
TRBJ2-5,.,TRBV20-1,many,CSARDLQETQYF,TGCAGTGCTAGAGATCTCCAAGAGACCCAGTACTTC
TRBJ2-3,.,TRBV6-1,.,CASSGRQDADAQYF,TGTGCCAGCAGTGGAAGACAGGACGCAGATGCGCAGTATTTT
TRBJ1-1,.,TRBV5-1,.,CASSFFSQNTEAFF,TGCGCCAGCAGCTTTTTCAGTCAGAACACTGAAGCTTTCTTT
TRBJ2-3,.,TRBV2,many,CASSESRVSTDTQYF,TGTGCCAGCTCTGAAAGCCGGGTGAGCACAGATACGCAGTATTTT
TRBJ1-4,.,TRBV5-1,.,CASSSGRTTTNEKLFF,TGCGCCAGCAGCTCAGGCAGAACTACAACTAATGAAAAACTGTTTTTC
TRBJ2-7,.,TRBV12-3/TRBV12-4,many,CASSSLDEAPHEQYF,TGTGCCAGCAGTTCTTTGGACGAGGCTCCCCACGAGCAGTACTTC
TRBJ1-5,TRBD1,TRBV4-2,.,CASSPHGGQGEKPQHF,TGTGCCAGCAGCCCACACGGGGGCCAGGGGGAAAAGCCCCAGCATTTT
TRBJ2-1,TRBD2,TRBV20-1,.,CSALSRTSGGEGGHEQFF,TGCAGTGCACTCTCTCGGACTAGCGGGGGGGAAGGCGGCCATGAGCAGTTCTTC
TRBJ2-7,.,TRBV11-2,few,CASSLYSGGYEQYF,TGTGCCAGCAGCTTATACTCAGGGGGGTACGAGCAGTACTTC
TRBJ1-1,.,TRBV6-6,many,CASFRTEAFF,TGTGCCAGCTTTCGAACTGAAGCTTTCTTT
TRBJ1-5,TRBD1,TRBV6-4,.,CASRRTGTGHSNQPQHF,TGTGCCAGCAGAAGGACAGGCACCGGTCATAGCAATCAGCCCCAGCATTTT
TRBJ2-7,TRBD1,TRBV20-1,.,CSAARDRGCEQYF,TGCAGTGCTGCCCGGGACAGGGGTTGCGAGCAGTACTTC
TRBJ2-3,.,TRBV12-3/TRBV12-4,few,CASSGFVGRSADTQYF,TGTGCCAGCAGTGGGTTCGTGGGGCGTTCAGCAGATACGCAGTATTTT
TRBJ2-3,TRBD2,TRBV6-2/TRBV6-3,few,CASSYSLAGGRFTQYF,TGTGCCAGCAGTTACTCTCTAGCGGGGGGGCGGTTTACGCAGTATTTT
TRBJ1-1,.,TRBV15,few,CATSRDLGQMNTEAFF,TGTGCCACCAGCAGAGATCTCGGGCAGATGAACACTGAAGCTTTCTTT
TRBJ1-6,TRBD1,TRBV20-1,.,CSAPPGQGDSPLHF,TGCAGTGCCCCTCCGGGACAGGGTGATTCACCCCTCCACTTT
TRBJ1-5,TRBD1,TRBV27,few,CASSWTGKGANQPQHF,TGTGCCAGCAGTTGGACAGGGAAGGGGGCCAATCAGCCCCAGCATTTT
TRBJ2-7,TRBD2,TRBV20-1,.,CSARDQGTTPNEQYF,TGCAGTGCTAGAGACCAAGGGACTACGCCTAATGAGCAGTACTTC
TRBJ2-7,TRBD1,TRBV6-5,.,CASSYSGQGIYEQYF,TGTGCCAGCAGTTACTCTGGACAGGGTATTTACGAGCAGTACTTC